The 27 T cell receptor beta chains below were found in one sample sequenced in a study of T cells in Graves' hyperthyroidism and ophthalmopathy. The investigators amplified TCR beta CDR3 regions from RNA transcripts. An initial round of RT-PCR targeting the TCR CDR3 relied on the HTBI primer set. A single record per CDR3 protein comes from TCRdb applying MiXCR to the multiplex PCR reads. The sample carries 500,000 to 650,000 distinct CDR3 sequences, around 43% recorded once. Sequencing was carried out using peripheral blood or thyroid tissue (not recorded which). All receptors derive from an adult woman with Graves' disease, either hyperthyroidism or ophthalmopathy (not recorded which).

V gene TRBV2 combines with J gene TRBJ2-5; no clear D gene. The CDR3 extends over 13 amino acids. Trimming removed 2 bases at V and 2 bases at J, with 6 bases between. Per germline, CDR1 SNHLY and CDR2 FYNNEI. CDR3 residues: CASSEWVQETQYF. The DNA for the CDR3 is TGTGCCAGCAGTGAATGGGTTCAAGAGACCCAGTACTTC.

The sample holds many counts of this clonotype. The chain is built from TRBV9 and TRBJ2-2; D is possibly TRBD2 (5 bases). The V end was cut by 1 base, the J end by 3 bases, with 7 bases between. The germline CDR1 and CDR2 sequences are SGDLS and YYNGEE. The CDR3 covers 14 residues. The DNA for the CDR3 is TGTGCCAGCAGCGTACGGACTCACACCGGGGAGCTGTTTTTT. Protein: CASSVRTHTGELFF. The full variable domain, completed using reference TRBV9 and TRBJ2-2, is DSGVTQTPKHLITATGQRVTLRCSPRSGDLSVYWYQQSLDQGLQFLIQYYNGEERAKGNILERFSAQQFPDLHSELNLSSLELGDSALYFCASSVRTHTGELFFGEGSRLTVL.

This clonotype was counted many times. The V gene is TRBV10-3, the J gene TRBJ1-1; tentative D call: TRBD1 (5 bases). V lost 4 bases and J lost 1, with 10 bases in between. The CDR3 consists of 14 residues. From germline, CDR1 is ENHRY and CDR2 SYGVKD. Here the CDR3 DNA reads TGTGCCATCAGTGCCCAGGGAGAGAACACTGAAGCTTTCTTT. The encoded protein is CAISAQGENTEAFF.

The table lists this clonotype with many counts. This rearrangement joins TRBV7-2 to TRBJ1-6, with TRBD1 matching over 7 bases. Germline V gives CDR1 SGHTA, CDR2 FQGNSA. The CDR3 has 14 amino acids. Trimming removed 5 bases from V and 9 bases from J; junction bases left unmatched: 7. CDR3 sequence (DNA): TGTGCCAGCAGCCCCACGGGACAGATTTCACCCCTCCACTTT. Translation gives CASSPTGQISPLHF.

CDR3 amino acids: CSARDWTGGDGYTF. The CDR3 DNA reads TGCAGTGCTAGAGATTGGACCGGAGGAGATGGCTACACCTTC. The V call is TRBV20-1, the J call TRBJ1-2; D not resolved. Per the germline V gene, CDR1 is DFQATT and CDR2 is SNEGSKA (reference sequence). This CDR3 has 14 residues. V lost 0 bases to trimming and J lost 6 bases, with 14 bases between them.

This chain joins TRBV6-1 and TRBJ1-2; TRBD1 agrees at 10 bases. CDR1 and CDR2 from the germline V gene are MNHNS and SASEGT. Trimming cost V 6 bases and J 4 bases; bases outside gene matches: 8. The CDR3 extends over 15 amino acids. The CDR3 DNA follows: TGTGCCAGCAGGAAGAGACAGGGGGCAGTCTATGGCTACACCTTC. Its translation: CASRKRQGAVYGYTF.

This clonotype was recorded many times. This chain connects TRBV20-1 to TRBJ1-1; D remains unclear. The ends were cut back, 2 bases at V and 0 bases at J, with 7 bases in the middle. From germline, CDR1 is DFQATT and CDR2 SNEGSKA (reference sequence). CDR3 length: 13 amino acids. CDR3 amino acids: CSARREMNTEAFF. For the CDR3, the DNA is TGCAGTGCTAGACGAGAGATGAACACTGAAGCTTTCTTT.

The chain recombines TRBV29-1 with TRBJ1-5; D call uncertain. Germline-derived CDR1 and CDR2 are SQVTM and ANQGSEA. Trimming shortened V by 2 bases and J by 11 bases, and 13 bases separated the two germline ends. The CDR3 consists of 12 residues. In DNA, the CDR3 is TGCAGCGTTGAACTTCTGGGTGGTTCCCAGCATTTT. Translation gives CSVELLGGSQHF.

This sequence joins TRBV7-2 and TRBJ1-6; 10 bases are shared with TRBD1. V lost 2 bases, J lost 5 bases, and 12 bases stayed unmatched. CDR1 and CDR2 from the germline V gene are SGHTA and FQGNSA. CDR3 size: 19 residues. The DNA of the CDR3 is TGTGCCAGCAGCTTACAACCGCCGGGACAGGGGATCAATAATTCACCCCTCCACTTT. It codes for CASSLQPPGQGINNSPLHF.

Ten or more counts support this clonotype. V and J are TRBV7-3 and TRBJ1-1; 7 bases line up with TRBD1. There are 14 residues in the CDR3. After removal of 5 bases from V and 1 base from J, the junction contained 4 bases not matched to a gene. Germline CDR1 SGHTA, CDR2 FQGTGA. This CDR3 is CASSPTGANTEAFF. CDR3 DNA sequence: TGTGCCAGCAGCCCTACAGGGGCGAACACTGAAGCTTTCTTT.

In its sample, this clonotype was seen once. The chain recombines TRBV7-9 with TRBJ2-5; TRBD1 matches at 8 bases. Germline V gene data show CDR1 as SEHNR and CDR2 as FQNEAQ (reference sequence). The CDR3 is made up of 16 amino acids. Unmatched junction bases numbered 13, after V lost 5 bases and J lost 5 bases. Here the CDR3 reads CASSPWGAGGRETQYF. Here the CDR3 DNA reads TGTGCCAGCAGCCCCTGGGGGGCAGGGGGCAGGGAGACCCAGTACTTC.

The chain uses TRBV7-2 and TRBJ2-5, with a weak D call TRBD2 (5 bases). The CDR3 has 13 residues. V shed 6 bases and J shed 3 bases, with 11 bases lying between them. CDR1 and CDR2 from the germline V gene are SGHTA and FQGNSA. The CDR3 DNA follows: TGTGCCAGCAGTTACCCGGGAAAAGAGACCCAGTACTTC. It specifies CASSYPGKETQYF.

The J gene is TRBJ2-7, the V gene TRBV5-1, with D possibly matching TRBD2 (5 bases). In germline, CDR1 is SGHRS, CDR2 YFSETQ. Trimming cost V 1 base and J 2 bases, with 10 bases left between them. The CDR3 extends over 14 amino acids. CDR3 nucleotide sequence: TGCGCCAGCAGCTTGAGAAGGGAGCCCTACGAGCAGTACTTC. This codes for CASSLRREPYEQYF.

The CDR3 DNA is TGTGCCAGCAGTTTTGAGGGGGTTCCCGGGGAGCTGTTTTTT. Its translation: CASSFEGVPGELFF. The chain combines TRBV19 with TRBJ2-2; possibly TRBD1 for D (6 bases). The V gene lost 9 bases and the J gene lost 6 bases, with 17 bases spanning the gap. The V gene's germline CDR1 is LNHDA and CDR2 SQIVND (reference sequence). The CDR3 has 14 residues. The entire variable domain, with the rest obtained from reference TRBV19 and TRBJ2-2, is as follows: DGGITQSPKYLFRKEGQNVTLSCEQNLNHDAMYWYRQDPGQGLRLIYYSQIVNDFQKGDIAEGYSVSREKKESFPLTVTSAQKNPTAFYLCASSFEGVPGELFFGEGSRLTVL.

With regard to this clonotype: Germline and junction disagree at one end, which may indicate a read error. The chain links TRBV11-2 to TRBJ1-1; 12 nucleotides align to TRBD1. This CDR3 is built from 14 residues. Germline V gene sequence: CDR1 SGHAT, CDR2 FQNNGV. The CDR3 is CASNAGQGANEASF. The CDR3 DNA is TGTGCCAGCAACGCGGGACAGGGGGCCAATGAAGCTTCCTTT.

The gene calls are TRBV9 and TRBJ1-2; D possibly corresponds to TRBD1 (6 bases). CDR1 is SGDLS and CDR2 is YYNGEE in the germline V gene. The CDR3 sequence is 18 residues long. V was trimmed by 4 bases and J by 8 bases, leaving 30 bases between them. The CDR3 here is CASSPNRTGLWKQRGYTF. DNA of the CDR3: TGTGCCAGCAGCCCAAATAGAACAGGGCTTTGGAAGCAGAGAGGCTACACCTTC.

Written as DNA, the CDR3 is TGTGCCAGTAGTATTATGGCGTGGGAGACCCAGTACTTC. Its translation: CASSIMAWETQYF. The V gene is TRBV19, the J gene TRBJ2-5; D remains ambiguous. Germline CDR1 is LNHDA and CDR2 is SQIVND (reference sequence). The CDR3 loop spans 13 amino acids. V lost 3 bases and J 5 bases, leaving 10 bases between the germline ends.

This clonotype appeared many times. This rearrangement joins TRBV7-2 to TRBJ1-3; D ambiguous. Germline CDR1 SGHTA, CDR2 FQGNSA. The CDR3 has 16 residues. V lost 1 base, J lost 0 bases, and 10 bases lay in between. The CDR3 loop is CASSLGGLSSGNTIYF. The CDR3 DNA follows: TGTGCCAGCAGCTTAGGAGGTTTGAGCTCTGGAAACACCATATATTTT.

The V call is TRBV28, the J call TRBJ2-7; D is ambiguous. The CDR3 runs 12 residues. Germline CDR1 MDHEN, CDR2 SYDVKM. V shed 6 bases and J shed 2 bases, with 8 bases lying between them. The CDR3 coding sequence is TGTGCCAGCAGACAGACCACCTACGAGCAGTACTTC. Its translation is CASRQTTYEQYF.

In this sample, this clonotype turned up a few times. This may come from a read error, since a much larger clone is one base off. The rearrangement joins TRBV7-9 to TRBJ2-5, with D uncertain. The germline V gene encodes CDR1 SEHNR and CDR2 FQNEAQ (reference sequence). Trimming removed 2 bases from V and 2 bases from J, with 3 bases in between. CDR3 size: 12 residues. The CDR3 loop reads CASSLKQETQYF. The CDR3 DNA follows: TGTGCCAGCAGCTTAAAGCAAGAGACCCAGTACTTC.

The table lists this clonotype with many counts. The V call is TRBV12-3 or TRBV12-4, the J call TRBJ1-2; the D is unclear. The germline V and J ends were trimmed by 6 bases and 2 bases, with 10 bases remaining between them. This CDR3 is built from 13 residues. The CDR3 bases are TGTGCCAGCAGCCTCAGTAACAACTATGGCTACACCTTC. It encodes CASSLSNNYGYTF.

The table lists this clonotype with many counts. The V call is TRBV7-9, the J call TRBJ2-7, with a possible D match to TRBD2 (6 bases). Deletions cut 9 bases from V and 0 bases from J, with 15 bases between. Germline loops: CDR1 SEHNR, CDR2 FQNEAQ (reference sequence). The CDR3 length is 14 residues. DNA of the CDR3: TGTGCCAGTAGCCGGGACTCACACTCCTACGAGCAGTACTTC. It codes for CASSRDSHSYEQYF.

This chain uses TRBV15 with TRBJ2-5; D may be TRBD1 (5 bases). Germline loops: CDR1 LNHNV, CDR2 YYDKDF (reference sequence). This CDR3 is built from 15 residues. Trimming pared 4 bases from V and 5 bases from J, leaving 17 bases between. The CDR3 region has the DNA TGTGCCACCAGCATATACCCTTGGGGCGCTGAGACCCAGTACTTC. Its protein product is CATSIYPWGAETQYF. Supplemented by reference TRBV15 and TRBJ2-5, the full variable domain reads DAMVIQNPRYQVTQFGKPVTLSCSQTLNHNVMYWYQQKSSQAPKLLFHYYDKDFNNEADTPDNFQSRRPNTSFCFLDIRSPGLGDTAMYLCATSIYPWGAETQYFGPGTRLLVL.

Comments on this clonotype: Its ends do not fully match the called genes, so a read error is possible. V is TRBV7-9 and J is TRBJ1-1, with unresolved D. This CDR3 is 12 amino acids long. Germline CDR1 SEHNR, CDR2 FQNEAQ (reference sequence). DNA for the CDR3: TGTGCCAGCAGTGAAAATGACCTTGAAGCTTTTTTT. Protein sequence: CASSENDLEAFF.

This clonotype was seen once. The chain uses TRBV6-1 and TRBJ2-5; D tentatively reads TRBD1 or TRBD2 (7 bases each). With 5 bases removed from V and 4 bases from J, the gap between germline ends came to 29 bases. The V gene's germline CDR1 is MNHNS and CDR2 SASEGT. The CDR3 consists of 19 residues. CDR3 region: CASSPGTDIKKRDPETQYF. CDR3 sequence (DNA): TGTGCCAGCAGTCCCGGGACAGATATTAAAAAGCGGGACCCAGAGACCCAGTACTTC.

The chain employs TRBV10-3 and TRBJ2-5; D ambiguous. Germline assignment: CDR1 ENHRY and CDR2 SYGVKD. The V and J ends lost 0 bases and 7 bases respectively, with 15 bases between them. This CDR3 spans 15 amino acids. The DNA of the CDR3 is TGTGCCATCAGTGAGTCGGGCGGCCACCTCGGGACCCAGTACTTC. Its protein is CAISESGGHLGTQYF.

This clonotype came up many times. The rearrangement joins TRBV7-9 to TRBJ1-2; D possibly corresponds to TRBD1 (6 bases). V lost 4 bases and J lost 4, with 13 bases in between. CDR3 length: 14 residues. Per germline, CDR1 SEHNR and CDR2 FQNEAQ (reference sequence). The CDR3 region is CASSYSRGGYGYTF. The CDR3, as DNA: TGTGCCAGCAGCTACTCCAGGGGAGGCTATGGCTACACCTTC.